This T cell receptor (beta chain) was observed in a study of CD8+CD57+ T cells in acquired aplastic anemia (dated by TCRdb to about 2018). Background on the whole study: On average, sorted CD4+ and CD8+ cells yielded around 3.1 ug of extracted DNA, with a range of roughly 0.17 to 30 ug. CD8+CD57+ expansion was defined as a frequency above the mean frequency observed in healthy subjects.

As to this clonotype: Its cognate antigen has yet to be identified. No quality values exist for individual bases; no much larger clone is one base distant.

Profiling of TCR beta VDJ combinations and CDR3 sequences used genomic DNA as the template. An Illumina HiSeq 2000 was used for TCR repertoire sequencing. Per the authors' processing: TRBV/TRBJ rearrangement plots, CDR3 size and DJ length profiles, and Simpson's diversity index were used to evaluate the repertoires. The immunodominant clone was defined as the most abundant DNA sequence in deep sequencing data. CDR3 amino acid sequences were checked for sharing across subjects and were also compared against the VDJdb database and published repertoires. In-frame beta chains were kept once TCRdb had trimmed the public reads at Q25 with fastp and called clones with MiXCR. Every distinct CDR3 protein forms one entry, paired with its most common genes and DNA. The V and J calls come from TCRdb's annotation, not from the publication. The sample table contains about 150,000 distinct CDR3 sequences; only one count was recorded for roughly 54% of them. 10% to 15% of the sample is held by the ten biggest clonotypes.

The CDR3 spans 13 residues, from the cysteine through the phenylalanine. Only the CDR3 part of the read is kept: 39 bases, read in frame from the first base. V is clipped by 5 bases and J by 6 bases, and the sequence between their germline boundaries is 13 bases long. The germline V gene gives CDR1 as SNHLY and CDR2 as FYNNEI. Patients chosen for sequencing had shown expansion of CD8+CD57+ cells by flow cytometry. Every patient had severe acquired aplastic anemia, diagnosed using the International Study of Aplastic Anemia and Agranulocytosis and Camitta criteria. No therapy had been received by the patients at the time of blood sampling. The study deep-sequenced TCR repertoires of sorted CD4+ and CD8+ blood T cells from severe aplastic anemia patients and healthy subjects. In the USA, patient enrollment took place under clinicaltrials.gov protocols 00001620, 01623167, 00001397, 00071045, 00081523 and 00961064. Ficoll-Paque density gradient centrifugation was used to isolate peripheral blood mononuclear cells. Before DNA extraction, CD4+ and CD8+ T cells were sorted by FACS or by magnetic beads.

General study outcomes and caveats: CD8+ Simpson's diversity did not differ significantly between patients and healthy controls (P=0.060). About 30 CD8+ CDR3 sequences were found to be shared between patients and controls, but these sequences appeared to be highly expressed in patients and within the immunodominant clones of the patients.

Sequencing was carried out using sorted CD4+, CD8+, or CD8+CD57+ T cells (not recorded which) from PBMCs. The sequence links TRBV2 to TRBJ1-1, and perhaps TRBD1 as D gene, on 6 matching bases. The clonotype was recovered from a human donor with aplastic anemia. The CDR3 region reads CASSLTGQSEAFF. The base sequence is TGTGCCAGCAGTCTGACCGGACAGTCTGAAGCTTTCTTT. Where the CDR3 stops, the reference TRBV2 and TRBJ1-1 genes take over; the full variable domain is EPEVTQTPSHQVTQMGQEVILRCVPISNHLYFYWYRQILGQKVEFLVSFYNNEISEKSEIFDDQFSVERPDGSNFTLKIRSTKLEDSAMYFCASSLTGQSEAFFGQGTRLTVV.